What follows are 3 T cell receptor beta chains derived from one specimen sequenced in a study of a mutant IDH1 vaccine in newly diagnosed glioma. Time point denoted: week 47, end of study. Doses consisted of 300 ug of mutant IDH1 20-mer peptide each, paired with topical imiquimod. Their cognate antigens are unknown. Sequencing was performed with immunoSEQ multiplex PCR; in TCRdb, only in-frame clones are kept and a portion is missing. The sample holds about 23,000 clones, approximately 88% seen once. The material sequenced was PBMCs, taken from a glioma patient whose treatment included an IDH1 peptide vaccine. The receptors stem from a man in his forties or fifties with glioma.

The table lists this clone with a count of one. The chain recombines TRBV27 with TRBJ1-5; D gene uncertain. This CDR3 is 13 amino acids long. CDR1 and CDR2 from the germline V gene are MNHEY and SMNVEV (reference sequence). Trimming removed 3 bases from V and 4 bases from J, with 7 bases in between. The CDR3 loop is CASSFTPNQPQHF. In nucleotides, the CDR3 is TGTGCCAGCAGTTTTACCCCAAATCAGCCCCAGCATTTT.

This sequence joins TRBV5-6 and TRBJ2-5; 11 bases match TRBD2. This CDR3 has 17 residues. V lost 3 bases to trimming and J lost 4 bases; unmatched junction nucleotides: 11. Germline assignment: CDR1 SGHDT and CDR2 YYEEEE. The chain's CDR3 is CASSSTLAGGPRETQYF. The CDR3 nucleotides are TGTGCCAGCAGCTCAACTTTAGCGGGAGGGCCTAGAGAGACCCAGTACTTC.

CDR3 residues: CASSPSTGILSGNTIYF. DNA for the CDR3: TGTGCCAGCAGTCCCTCAACAGGGATTCTCTCTGGAAACACCATATATTTT. The rearrangement links TRBV27 to TRBJ1-3, with a possible D match to TRBD1 (6 bases). V was clipped by 5 bases and J by 0 bases, with 17 bases between them. The CDR3 is 17 amino acids. The V gene's germline CDR1 is MNHEY and CDR2 SMNVEV (reference sequence).